This T cell receptor (beta chain) was recorded in a study of shared clonotypes between healthy human individuals. The overall study: Each donor's CD8 memory used one plate, CD8 naive two, each CD4 subset three.

This CDR3 spans 16 amino acids. Trimming removed 3 bases from V and 1 base from J, with 16 bases in between. Germline V gene sequence: CDR1 SGDLS, CDR2 YYNGEE. Whole-study results and caveats: Against clonotypes common to all four donors, non-shared ones had lower generation probabilities. Rarefaction showed sorted-subset sequencing was incomplete despite large depth.

A remark on this clone: Its antigen is as yet unknown.

Measured with immunoSEQ multiplex PCR; TCRdb has only the in-frame clones, and not every one. The table lists around 1.4 million clones, 97% to 99% of them singletons. Division of CD4+ cells produced a CD45RA+ naive subset and a CD45RA-negative memory subset. The origin of this receptor is a man aged 25-45 years in good health. The rearrangement joins TRBV9 to TRBJ2-5; D possibly corresponds to TRBD1 (6 bases). The sample was naive CD4+ T cells sorted from blood. Sample subset: CD45RA+ positively selected. CDR3 sequence: CASSGRGGKIQETQYF. The CDR3 DNA reads as TGTGCCAGCAGCGGGAGAGGGGGTAAAATCCAAGAGACCCAGTACTTC.